These 3 T cell receptor beta chains originate from one sample sequenced in a study of blood T cells in healthy people across ages. A second about 6 to 12 cycle PCR used barcoded and J-beta primers. TCRdb recomputed calls from the 5' RACE reads with MiXCR, one row per CDR3 protein. The sample records some 1,500,000 distinct CDR3 sequences, approximately 43% being singletons. The sequenced sample consisted of blood. Every receptor here comes from a young woman in good health.

The CDR3 protein is CSARPRTVQLTYNEQYF. The CDR3 DNA reads TGCAGTGCTAGACCCCGGACTGTCCAACTTACCTACAATGAGCAGTACTTC. V gene TRBV20-1 combines with J gene TRBJ2-7, with D perhaps TRBD2 (5 bases). Per germline, CDR1 DFQATT and CDR2 SNEGSKA (reference sequence). The CDR3 contains 17 residues. The V end was cut by 2 bases, the J end by 7 bases, with 27 bases between.

This clonotype has only a few counts. This sequence joins TRBV4-1 and TRBJ1-4, with TRBD1 matching over 9 bases. Losses at the gene ends were 2 bases for V and 7 bases for J; bases not matched to a gene: 5. CDR1 and CDR2 (germline): MGHRA, YSYEKL. The CDR3 is 15 residues long. This CDR3 is CASSQTGTGREKLFF. The CDR3 bases are TGCGCCAGCAGCCAAACCGGGACAGGGCGTGAAAAACTGTTTTTT.

This clonotype came up a few times. The V gene is TRBV10-3, the J gene TRBJ2-5; the D call may be TRBD1 or TRBD2 (5 bases each). The CDR3 totals 14 residues. The ends were cut back, 2 bases at V and 2 bases at J, with 9 bases in the middle. CDR1 is ENHRY, CDR2 SYGVKD, per germline. Here the CDR3 DNA reads TGTGCCATCAGTGAGATGGGGGATCAAGAGACCCAGTACTTC. Translated: CAISEMGDQETQYF.